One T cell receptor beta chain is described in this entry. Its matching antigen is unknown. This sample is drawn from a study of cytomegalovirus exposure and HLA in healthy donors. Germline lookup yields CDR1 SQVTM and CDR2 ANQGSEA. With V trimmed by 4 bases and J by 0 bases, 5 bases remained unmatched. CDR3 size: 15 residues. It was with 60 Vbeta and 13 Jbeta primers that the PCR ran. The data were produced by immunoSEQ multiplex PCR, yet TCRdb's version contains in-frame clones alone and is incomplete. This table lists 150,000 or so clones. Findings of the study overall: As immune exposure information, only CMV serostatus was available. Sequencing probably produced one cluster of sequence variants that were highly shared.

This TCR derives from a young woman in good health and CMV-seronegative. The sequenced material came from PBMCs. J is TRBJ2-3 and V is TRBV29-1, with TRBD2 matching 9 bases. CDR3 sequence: CSVASSGTSTDTQYF. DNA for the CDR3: TGCAGCGTTGCGTCTAGCGGGACTAGCACAGATACGCAGTATTTT.